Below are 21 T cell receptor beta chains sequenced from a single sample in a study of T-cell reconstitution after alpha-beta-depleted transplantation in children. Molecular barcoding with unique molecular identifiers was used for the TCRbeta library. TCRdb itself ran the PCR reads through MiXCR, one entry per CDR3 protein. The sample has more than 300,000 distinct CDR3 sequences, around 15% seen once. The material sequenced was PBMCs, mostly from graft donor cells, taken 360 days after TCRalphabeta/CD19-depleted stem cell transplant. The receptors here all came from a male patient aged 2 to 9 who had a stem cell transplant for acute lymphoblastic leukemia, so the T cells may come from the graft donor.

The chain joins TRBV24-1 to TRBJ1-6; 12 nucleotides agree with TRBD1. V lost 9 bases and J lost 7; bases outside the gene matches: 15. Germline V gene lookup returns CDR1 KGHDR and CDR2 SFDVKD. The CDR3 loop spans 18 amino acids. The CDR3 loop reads CATPGGQGAGPENSPLHF. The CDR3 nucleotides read TGTGCCACCCCTGGGGGACAGGGGGCCGGCCCGGAGAATTCACCCCTCCACTTT.

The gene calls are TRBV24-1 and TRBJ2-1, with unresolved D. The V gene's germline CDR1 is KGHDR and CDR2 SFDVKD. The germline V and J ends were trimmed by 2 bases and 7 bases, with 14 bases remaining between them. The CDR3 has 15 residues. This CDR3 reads CATSDSRQVGNEQFF. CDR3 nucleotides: TGTGCCACCAGTGATTCTAGGCAGGTCGGGAATGAGCAGTTCTTC.

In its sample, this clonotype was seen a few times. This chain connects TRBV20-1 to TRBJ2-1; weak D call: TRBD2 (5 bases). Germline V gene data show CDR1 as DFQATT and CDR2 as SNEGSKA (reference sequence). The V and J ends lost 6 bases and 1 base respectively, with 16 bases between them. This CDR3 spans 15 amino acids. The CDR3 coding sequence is TGCAGTGCCCCCTTTGGTGGGAGATCCTACAATGAGCAGTTCTTC. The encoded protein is CSAPFGGRSYNEQFF.

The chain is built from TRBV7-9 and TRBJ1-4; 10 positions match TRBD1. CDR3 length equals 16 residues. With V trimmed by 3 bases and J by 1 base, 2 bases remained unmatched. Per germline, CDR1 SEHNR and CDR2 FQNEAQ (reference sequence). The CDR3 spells CASSFRTGGTNEKLFF. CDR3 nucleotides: TGTGCCAGCAGCTTTCGGACAGGGGGAACTAATGAAAAACTGTTTTTT.

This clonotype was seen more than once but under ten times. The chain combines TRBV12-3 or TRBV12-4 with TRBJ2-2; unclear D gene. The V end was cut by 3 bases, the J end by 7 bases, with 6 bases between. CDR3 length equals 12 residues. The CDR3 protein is CASSFFSGELFF. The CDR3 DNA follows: TGTGCCAGCAGTTTTTTTAGCGGGGAGCTGTTTTTT.

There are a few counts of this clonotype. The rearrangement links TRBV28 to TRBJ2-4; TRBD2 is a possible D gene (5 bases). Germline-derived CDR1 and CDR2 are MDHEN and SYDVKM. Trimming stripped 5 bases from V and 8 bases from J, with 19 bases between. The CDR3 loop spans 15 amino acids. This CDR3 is CASSASGSQRDIQYF. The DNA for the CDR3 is TGTGCCAGCAGTGCCAGCGGTTCCCAACGGGACATTCAGTACTTC.

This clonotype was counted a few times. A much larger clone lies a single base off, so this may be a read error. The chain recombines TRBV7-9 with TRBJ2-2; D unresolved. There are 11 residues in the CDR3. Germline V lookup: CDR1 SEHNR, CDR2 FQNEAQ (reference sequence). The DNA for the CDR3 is TGTTCCAGCTCCAAGGGCGGGGAGCTGTTTTTT. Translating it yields CSSSKGGELFF.

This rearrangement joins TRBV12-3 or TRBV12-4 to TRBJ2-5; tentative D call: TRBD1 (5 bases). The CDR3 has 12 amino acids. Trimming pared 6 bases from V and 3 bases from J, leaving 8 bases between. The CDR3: CASRDNEETQYF. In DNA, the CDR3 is TGTGCCAGCAGGGACAACGAAGAGACCCAGTACTTC.

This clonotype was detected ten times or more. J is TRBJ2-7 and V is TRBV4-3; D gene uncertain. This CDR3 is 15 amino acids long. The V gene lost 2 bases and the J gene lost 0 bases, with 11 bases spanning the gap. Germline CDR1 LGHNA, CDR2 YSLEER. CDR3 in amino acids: CASSQIPGGSYEQYF. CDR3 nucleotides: TGCGCCAGCAGCCAAATCCCCGGTGGCTCCTACGAGCAGTACTTC.

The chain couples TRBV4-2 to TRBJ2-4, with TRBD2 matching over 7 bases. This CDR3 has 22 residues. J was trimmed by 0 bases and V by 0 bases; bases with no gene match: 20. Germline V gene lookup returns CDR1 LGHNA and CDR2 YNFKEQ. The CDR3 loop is CASSQDWFWSERGLLAKNIQYF. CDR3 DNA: TGTGCCAGCAGCCAAGATTGGTTCTGGTCGGAGCGGGGACTCCTAGCCAAAAACATTCAGTACTTC.

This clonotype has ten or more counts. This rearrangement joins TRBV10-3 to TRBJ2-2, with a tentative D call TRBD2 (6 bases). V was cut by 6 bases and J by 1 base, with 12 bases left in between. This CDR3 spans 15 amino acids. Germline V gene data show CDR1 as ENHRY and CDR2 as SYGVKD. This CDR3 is CAIRPGLENTGELFF. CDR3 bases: TGTGCCATCAGGCCGGGACTGGAGAACACCGGGGAGCTGTTTTTT.

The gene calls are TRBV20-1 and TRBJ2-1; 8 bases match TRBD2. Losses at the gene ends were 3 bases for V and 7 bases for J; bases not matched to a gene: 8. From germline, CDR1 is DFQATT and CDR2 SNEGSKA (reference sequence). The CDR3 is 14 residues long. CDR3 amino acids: CSASRGGGSNEQFF. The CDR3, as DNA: TGCAGTGCTAGCCGGGGGGGTGGGTCGAATGAGCAGTTCTTC.

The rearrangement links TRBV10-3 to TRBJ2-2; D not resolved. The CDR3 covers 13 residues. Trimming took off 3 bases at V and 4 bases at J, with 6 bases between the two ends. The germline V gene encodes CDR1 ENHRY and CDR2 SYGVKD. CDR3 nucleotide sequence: TGTGCCATCAGTGATCCGATCACCGGGGAGCTGTTTTTT. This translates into CAISDPITGELFF.

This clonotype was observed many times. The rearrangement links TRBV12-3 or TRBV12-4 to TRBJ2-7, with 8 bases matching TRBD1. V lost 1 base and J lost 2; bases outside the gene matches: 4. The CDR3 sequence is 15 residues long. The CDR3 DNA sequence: TGTGCCAGCAGTTTAGGACAGGGGATCCCCTACGAGCAGTACTTC. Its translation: CASSLGQGIPYEQYF.

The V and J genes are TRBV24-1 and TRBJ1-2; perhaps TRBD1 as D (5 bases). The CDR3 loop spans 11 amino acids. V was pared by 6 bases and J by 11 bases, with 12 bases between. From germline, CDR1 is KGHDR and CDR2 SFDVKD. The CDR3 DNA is TGTGCCACCAGTAGGGGCAGCGGATACACCTTC. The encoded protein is CATSRGSGYTF.

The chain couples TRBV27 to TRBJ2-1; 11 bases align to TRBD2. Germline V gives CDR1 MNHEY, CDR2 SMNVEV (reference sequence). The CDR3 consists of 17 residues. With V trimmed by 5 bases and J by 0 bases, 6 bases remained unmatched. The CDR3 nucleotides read TGTGCCAGCAGTGCGACTAGCGGGGTTAGCTCCTACAATGAGCAGTTCTTC. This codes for CASSATSGVSSYNEQFF.

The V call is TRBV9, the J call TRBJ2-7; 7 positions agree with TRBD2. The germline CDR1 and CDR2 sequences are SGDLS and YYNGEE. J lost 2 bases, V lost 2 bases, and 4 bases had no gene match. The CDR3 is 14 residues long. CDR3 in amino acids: CASSVAGAPYEQYF. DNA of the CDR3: TGTGCCAGCAGCGTGGCGGGAGCCCCCTACGAGCAGTACTTC.

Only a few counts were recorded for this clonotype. The CDR3 DNA is TGTGCCAGCAGCGGAGAAATGACCAGGACTCCATATACGCAGTATTTT. Its protein is CASSGEMTRTPYTQYF. The V call is TRBV3-1, the J call TRBJ2-3; TRBD2 is a possible D gene (5 bases). V was trimmed by 5 bases and J by 7 bases, leaving 22 bases between them. Germline V gives CDR1 LGHDT, CDR2 YNNKEL (reference sequence). CDR3 length: 16 amino acids.

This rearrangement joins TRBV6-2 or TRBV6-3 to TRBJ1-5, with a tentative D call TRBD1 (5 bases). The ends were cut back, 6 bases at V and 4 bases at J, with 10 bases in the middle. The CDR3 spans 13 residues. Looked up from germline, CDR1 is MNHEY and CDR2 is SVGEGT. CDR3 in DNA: TGTGCCAGCAGCTACAGGAGAAATCAGCCCCAGCATTTT. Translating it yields CASSYRRNQPQHF.

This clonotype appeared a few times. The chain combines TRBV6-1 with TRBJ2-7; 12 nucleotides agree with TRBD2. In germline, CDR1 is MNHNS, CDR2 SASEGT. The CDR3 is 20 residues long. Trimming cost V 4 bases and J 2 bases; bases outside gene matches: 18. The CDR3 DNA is TGTGCCAGCAGTGGACCCCTAGCGGGAGGGTTCGGAGAATCCCCCTACGAGCAGTACTTC. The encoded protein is CASSGPLAGGFGESPYEQYF.

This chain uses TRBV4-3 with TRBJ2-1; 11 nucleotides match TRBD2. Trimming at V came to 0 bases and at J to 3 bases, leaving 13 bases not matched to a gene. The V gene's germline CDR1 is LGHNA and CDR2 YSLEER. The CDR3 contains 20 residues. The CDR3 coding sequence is TGCGCCAGCAGCCAAGAGGGGCGGCCGCTAGCGGGAGGCATCTACAATGAGCAGTTCTTC. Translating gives CASSQEGRPLAGGIYNEQFF.